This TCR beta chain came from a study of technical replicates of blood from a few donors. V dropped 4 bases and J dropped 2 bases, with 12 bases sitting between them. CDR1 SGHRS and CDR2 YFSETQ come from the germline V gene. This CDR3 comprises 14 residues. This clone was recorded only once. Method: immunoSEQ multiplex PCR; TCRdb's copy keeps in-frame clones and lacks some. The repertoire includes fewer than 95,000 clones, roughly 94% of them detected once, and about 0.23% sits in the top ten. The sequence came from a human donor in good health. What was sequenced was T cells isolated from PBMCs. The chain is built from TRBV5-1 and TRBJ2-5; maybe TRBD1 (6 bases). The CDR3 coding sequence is TGCGCCAGCAGCCTGACGGACAGTCAAGAGACCCAGTACTTC. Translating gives CASSLTDSQETQYF.